This TCR beta chain was sequenced during a study of blood T cell repertoires in COVID-19. Overall study context: PBMCs, B-cell-depleted T cells, or T cells provided the cDNA or gDNA that made up the material.

TCRdb's copy holds only in-frame clones and misses some; the assay was immunoSEQ multiplex PCR. The sample shows 150,000 to 200,000 clones, about 77% of them seen only once. Germline V gene lookup returns CDR1 KGHSH and CDR2 LQKENI. J lost 4 bases, V lost 6 bases, and 5 bases had no gene match. The CDR3 spans 14 residues. The chain is built from TRBV18 and TRBJ1-1; TRBD1 matches at 10 bases. The TCR comes from a woman older than 75 with acute or convalescent COVID-19. The sequenced sample consisted of peripheral blood. This CDR3 reads CASSQGQGTTEAFF. CDR3 in DNA: TGTGCCAGCTCCCAGGGACAGGGGACCACTGAAGCTTTCTTT.